This TCR beta chain was found in a study of blood T cell repertoires in COVID-19. Here immunoSEQ multiplex PCR was the method, and the copy in TCRdb shows in-frame clones only, minus some. Of about 400,000 clones in the sample, 87% are singletons; the top ten hold 10%. This clone was picked up one time. Cohort 3 recovery required two negative PCRs, clearance, or symptom resolution. Sequencing used PBMCs or T cells enriched from blood (not recorded which). The TCR was taken from a woman aged 45-60 years who had recovered from COVID-19.

CDR3 sequence: CASSLAGLRLDTQYF. DNA for the CDR3: TGTGCCAGCAGCTTGGCGGGTTTGCGACTAGATACGCAGTATTTT. The V and J genes are TRBV5-8 and TRBJ2-3; D is unresolved. Germline lookup yields CDR1 SGHTS and CDR2 YDEGEE. The V and J ends lost 0 bases and 5 bases respectively, with 13 bases between them. The CDR3 is 15 amino acids.